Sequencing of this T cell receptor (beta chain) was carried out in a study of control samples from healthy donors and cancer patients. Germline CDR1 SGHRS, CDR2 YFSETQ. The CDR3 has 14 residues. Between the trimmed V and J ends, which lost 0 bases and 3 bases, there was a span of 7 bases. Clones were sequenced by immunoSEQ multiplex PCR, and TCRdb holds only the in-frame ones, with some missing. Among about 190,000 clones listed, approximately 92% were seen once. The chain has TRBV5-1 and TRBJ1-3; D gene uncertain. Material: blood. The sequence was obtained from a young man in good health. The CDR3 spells CASSLEGFGNTIYF. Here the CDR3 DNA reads TGCGCCAGCAGCTTGGAAGGGTTTGGAAACACCATATATTTT. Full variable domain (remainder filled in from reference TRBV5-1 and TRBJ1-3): KAGVTQTPRYLIKTRGQQVTLSCSPISGHRSVSWYQQTPGQGLQFLFEYFSETQRNKGNFPGRFSGRQFSNSRSEMNVSTLELGDSALYLCASSLEGFGNTIYFGEGSWLTVV.